Each of the 18 T cell receptor beta chains below was sequenced from the same sample in a study of CD8 T cells in Susac syndrome. RNA, at about 0.5 to 1 ug, was reverse transcribed with random hexamers. TCRdb reanalysed the immunoSEQ multiplex PCR reads using MiXCR and keeps one entry per CDR3 protein. Of a few hundred thousand distinct CDR3 sequences listed, 95% are singletons. The sequenced material came from CD4+ T cells from PBMCs. The receptors were sampled from a human donor with multiple sclerosis.

V and J are TRBV15 and TRBJ2-7, with D possibly matching TRBD2 (6 bases). The CDR3 sequence is 16 residues long. CDR1 LNHNV and CDR2 YYDKDF come from the germline V gene (reference sequence). The ends were cut back, 1 base at V and 4 bases at J, with 17 bases in the middle. CDR3 coding DNA: TGTGCCACCAGCAGAGGCGAAGCCCGGCGGGGATACGAGCAGTACTTC. Translated: CATSRGEARRGYEQYF.

The rearrangement uses TRBV20-1 and TRBJ2-5; no clear D. Trimming cost V 3 bases and J 5 bases, with 7 bases left between them. The CDR3 covers 11 residues. CDR1 is DFQATT and CDR2 is SNEGSKA in the germline V gene (reference sequence). The CDR3 sequence is CSARDHETQYF. The CDR3 DNA follows: TGCAGTGCTAGGGATCACGAGACCCAGTACTTC.

The chain links TRBV12-3 or TRBV12-4 to TRBJ2-3, with 10 bases identical to TRBD2. The CDR3 runs 14 residues. J was trimmed by 8 bases and V by 5 bases; bases with no gene match: 7. CDR3 nucleotide sequence: TGTGCCAGCAGTCCAGCGGGAGGGCTCGGTACGCAGTATTTT. It yields the protein CASSPAGGLGTQYF.

The gene calls are TRBV12-3 or TRBV12-4 and TRBJ1-5; D may be TRBD1 (6 bases). The V end was cut by 5 bases, the J end by 6 bases, with 17 bases between. This CDR3 spans 15 amino acids. The CDR3, as DNA: TGTGCCAGCAGTCTAAGGGGGGGGGAAGTTCAGCCCCAGCATTTT. Its protein product is CASSLRGGEVQPQHF.

The rearrangement uses TRBV11-2 and TRBJ2-1; D might be TRBD2 (6 bases). The CDR3 is made up of 16 amino acids. The V gene's germline CDR1 is SGHAT and CDR2 FQNNGV. Deletions cut 1 base from V and 5 bases from J, with 15 bases between. CDR3 sequence (DNA): TGTGCCAGCAGCTTAGTAATGCCGACTAGTGACAATGAGCAGTTCTTC. Translated, it gives CASSLVMPTSDNEQFF. Variable domain in full (rest from reference TRBV11-2 and TRBJ2-1): EAGVAQSPRYKIIEKRQSVAFWCNPISGHATLYWYQQILGQGPKLLIQFQNNGVVDDSQLPKDRFSAERLKGVDSTLKIQPAKLEDSAVYLCASSLVMPTSDNEQFFGPGTRLTVL.

The chain couples TRBV2 to TRBJ2-6; D may be TRBD2 (6 bases). The germline CDR1 and CDR2 sequences are SNHLY and FYNNEI. Trimming left V 8 bases short and J 0 bases short, with 14 bases between. The CDR3 spans 16 residues. CDR3 nucleotides: TGTGCCAGCGGCCGGGACTCGGGCTCTGGGGCCAACGTCCTGACTTTC. Amino acid sequence: CASGRDSGSGANVLTF.

V and J are TRBV14 and TRBJ1-1; no firm D call. The CDR3 length is 13 residues. Germline lookup yields CDR1 SGHDN and CDR2 FVKESK. The V end was cut by 2 bases, the J end by 4 bases, with 8 bases between. This CDR3 reads CASSQWVSTEAFF. As DNA, the CDR3 is TGTGCCAGCAGCCAATGGGTGTCCACTGAAGCTTTCTTT.

V is TRBV15 and J is TRBJ1-2, with 8 nucleotides matching TRBD1. The germline V gene has CDR1 LNHNV and CDR2 YYDKDF (reference sequence). The CDR3 contains 15 residues. Trimming at V came to 4 bases and at J to 4 bases, leaving 8 bases not matched to a gene. As DNA, the CDR3 is TGTGCCACCAGCAAACGCGCCGGGACAGGCTATGGCTACACCTTC. It is translated as CATSKRAGTGYGYTF.

The V and J genes are TRBV6-5 and TRBJ1-2; D might be TRBD1 (5 bases). There are 13 residues in the CDR3. Trimming left V 6 bases short and J 2 bases short, with 10 bases between. Per the germline V gene, CDR1 is MNHEY and CDR2 is SVGAGI. The CDR3 is CASRRQINYGYTF. The CDR3, as DNA: TGTGCCAGCAGAAGACAGATAAACTATGGCTACACCTTC.

CDR3: CASSLVPNTEAFF. DNA for the CDR3: TGTGCCAGCAGCTTAGTCCCAAACACTGAAGCTTTCTTT. The genes are TRBV11-1 and TRBJ1-1; no reliable D call. Trimming shortened V by 1 base and J by 2 bases, and 5 bases separated the two germline ends. The CDR3 sequence is 13 residues long. Germline-derived CDR1 and CDR2 are SGHAT and FQDESV (reference sequence).

The chain carries TRBV23-1 and TRBJ2-2, with D hard to call. TRBV23-1 is labeled an ORF, and its function is uncertain. V was cut by 1 base and J by 1 base, with 7 bases left in between. The CDR3 consists of 15 residues. The CDR3 sequence is CASSQFEENTGELFF. The CDR3, as DNA: TGCGCCAGCAGTCAATTTGAGGAGAACACCGGGGAGCTGTTTTTT.

The V gene is TRBV29-1, the J gene TRBJ2-1; 7 bases are a match to TRBD1. Germline CDR1 SQVTM, CDR2 ANQGSEA. Trimming took 5 bases from V and 0 from J; bases not matched to a gene: 7. The CDR3 length is 15 residues. CDR3 protein: CSVQGQASSYNEQFF. CDR3 nucleotide sequence: TGCAGCGTTCAAGGACAGGCGAGCTCCTACAATGAGCAGTTCTTC.

This clonotype was detected once. The chain's CDR3 is CSATGSVADTQYF. CDR3 nucleotides: TGCAGTGCTACAGGGTCGGTTGCAGATACGCAGTATTTT. The chain uses TRBV20-1 and TRBJ2-3; D might be TRBD1 (5 bases). The CDR3 sequence is 13 residues long. V was clipped by 4 bases and J by 4 bases, with 12 bases between them. Germline values: CDR1 DFQATT, CDR2 SNEGSKA (reference sequence).

The J gene is TRBJ1-4, the V gene TRBV18; D unclear. The germline gives CDR1 KGHSH, CDR2 LQKENI. Trimming pared 1 base from V and 1 base from J, leaving 4 bases between. The CDR3 length is 14 residues. CDR3 residues: CASSPQRTNEKLFF. The CDR3 DNA sequence: TGTGCCAGCTCACCACAGCGAACTAATGAAAAACTGTTTTTT. Filled out from reference TRBV18 and TRBJ1-4, the complete variable domain reads NAGVMQNPRHLVRRRGQEARLRCSPMKGHSHVYWYRQLPEEGLKFMVYLQKENIIDESGMPKERFSAEFPKEGPSILRIQQVVRGDSAAYFCASSPQRTNEKLFFGSGTQLSVL.

The chain is built from TRBV12-3 or TRBV12-4 and TRBJ1-1; D is undetermined. Deletions cut 4 bases from V and 6 bases from J, with 12 bases between. The CDR3 is 13 amino acids. The CDR3 coding sequence is TGTGCCAGCAGTTACAAACGGGCCTCTGAAGCTTTCTTT. It is translated as CASSYKRASEAFF.

CDR3 sequence: CATGEGPYEQYF. CDR3 DNA: TGTGCTACGGGGGAGGGCCCATACGAGCAGTACTTC. V and J are TRBV12-3 or TRBV12-4 and TRBJ2-7; 7 bases are a match to TRBD2. The CDR3 spans 12 residues.

The chain has TRBV12-3 or TRBV12-4 and TRBJ2-2; TRBD1 aligns across 8 bases. CDR3 length: 15 amino acids. The trim removed 5 bases at V and 6 bases at J, leaving 8 bases unmatched. The CDR3 DNA follows: TGTGCCAGCAGTCGGACAAACAGGGGGGCCGGGGAGCTGTTTTTT. Translated: CASSRTNRGAGELFF.

The sample holds a few counts of this clonotype. This rearrangement joins TRBV18 to TRBJ2-3; no clear D. Between the trimmed V and J ends, which lost 4 bases and 2 bases, there was a span of 7 bases. This CDR3 is built from 13 residues. Germline V gene lookup returns CDR1 KGHSH and CDR2 LQKENI. This chain's CDR3 is CASSLLSTDTQYF. The DNA of the CDR3 is TGTGCCAGCTCACTCCTCTCCACAGATACGCAGTATTTT.